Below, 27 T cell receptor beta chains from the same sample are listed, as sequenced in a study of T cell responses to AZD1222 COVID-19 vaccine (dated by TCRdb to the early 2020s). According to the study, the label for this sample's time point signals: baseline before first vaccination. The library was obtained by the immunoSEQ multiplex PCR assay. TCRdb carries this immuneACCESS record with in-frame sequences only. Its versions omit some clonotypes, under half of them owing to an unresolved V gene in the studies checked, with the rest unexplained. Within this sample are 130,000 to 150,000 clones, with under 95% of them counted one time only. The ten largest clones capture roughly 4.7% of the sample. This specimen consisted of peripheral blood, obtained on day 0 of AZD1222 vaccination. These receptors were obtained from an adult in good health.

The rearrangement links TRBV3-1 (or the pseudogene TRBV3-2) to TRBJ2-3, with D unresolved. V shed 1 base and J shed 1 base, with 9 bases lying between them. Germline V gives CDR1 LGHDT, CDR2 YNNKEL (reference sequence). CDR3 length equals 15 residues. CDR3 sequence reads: CASSQGFGGTDTQYF. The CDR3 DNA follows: TGTGCCAGCAGCCAAGGTTTCGGTGGCACAGATACGCAGTATTTT.

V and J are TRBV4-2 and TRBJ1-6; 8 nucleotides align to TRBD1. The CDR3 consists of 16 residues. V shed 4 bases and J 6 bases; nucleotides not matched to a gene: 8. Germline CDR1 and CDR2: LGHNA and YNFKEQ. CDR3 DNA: TGTGCCAGCAGCCCTTTTGCGGGACAGGCTAATTCACCCCTCCACTTT. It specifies CASSPFAGQANSPLHF.

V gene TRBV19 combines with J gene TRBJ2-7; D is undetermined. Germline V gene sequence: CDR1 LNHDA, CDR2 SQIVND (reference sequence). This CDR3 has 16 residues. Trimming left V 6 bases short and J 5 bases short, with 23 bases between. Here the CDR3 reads CASSLPPDTVKDEQYF. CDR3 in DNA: TGTGCCAGTAGCCTACCCCCAGACACGGTAAAGGACGAGCAGTACTTC.

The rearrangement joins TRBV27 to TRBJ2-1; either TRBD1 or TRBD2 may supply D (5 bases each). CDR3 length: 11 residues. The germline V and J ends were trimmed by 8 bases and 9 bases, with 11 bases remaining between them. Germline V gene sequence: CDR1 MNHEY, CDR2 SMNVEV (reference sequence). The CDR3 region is CASGTTGEQFF. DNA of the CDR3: TGTGCCAGCGGGACCACGGGTGAGCAGTTCTTC.

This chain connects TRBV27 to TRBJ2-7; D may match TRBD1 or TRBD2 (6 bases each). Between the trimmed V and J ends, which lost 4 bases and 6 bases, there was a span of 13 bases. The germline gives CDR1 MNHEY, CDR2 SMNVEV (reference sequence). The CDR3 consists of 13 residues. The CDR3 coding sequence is TGTGCCAGCAGTTACTCACAGGGAGGCGAGCAGTACTTC. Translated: CASSYSQGGEQYF.

CDR3: CATTTGYGYTF. The CDR3 coding sequence is TGTGCCACCACGACAGGGTATGGCTACACCTTC. The rearrangement uses TRBV11-2 and TRBJ1-2, with TRBD1 identical over 7 bases. Germline trimming cut 10 bases from V and 5 bases from J; bases unmatched to any gene: 4. This CDR3 has 11 amino acids. CDR1 and CDR2 (germline): SGHAT, FQNNGV. Together with reference TRBV11-2 and TRBJ1-2, the CDR3 gives the full variable domain: EAGVAQSPRYKIIEKRQSVAFWCNPISGHATLYWYQQILGQGPKLLIQFQNNGVVDDSQLPKDRFSAERLKGVDSTLKIQPAKLEDSAVYLCATTTGYGYTFGSGTRLTVV.

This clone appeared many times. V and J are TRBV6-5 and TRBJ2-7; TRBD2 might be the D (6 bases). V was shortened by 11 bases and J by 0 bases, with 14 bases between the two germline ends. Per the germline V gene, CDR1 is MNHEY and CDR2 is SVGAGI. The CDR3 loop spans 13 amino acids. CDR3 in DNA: TGTGCCTCCGGGGCGGGAAGCTCCTACGAGCAGTACTTC. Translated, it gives CASGAGSSYEQYF.

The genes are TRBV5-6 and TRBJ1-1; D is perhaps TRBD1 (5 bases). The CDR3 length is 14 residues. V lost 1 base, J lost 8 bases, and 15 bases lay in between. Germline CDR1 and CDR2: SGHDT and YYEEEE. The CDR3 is CASSLRLPGTEAFF. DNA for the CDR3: TGTGCCAGCAGCTTGAGGCTACCGGGGACGGAAGCTTTCTTT.

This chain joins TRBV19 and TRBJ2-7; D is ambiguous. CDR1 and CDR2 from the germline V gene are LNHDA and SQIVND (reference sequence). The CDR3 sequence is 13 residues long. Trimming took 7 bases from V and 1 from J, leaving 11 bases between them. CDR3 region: CASTPDGSYEQYF. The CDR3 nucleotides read TGTGCCAGTACCCCTGACGGGTCCTACGAGCAGTACTTC. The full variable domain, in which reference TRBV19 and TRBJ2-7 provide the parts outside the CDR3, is DGGITQSPKYLFRKEGQNVTLSCEQNLNHDAMYWYRQDPGQGLRLIYYSQIVNDFQKGDIAEGYSVSREKKESFPLTVTSAQKNPTAFYLCASTPDGSYEQYFGPGTRLTVT.

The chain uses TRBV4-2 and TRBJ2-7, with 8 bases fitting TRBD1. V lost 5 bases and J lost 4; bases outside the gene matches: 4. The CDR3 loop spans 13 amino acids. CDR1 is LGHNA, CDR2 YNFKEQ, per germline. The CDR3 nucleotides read TGTGCCAGCAGCACTAGACAGGGGTACGAGCAGTACTTC. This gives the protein CASSTRQGYEQYF.

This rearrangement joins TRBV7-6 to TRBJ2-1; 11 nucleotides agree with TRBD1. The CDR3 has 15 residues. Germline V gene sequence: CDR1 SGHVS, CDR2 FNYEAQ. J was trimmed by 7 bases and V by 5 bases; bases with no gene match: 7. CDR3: CASSRTGGTGNEQFF. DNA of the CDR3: TGTGCCAGCAGCCGGACAGGGGGCACGGGGAATGAGCAGTTCTTC.

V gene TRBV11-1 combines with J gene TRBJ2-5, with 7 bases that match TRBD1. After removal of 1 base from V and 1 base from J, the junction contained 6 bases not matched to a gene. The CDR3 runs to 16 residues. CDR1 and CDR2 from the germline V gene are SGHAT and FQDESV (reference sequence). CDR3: CASSLGGTAIQETQYF. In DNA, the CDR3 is TGTGCCAGCAGCTTAGGGGGGACAGCCATCCAAGAGACCCAGTACTTC.

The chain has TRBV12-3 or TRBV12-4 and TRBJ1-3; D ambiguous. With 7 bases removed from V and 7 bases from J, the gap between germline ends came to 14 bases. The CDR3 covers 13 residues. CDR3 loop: CASNFDGGNTIYF. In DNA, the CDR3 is TGTGCCAGCAACTTCGACGGCGGCAACACCATATATTTT.

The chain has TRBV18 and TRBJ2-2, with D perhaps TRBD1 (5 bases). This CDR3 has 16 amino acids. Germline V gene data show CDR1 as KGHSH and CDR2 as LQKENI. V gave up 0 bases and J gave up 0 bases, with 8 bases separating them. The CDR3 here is CASSPPQQANTGELFF. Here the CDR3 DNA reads TGTGCCAGCTCACCACCGCAACAGGCGAACACCGGGGAGCTGTTTTTT. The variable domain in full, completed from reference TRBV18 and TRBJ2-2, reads NAGVMQNPRHLVRRRGQEARLRCSPMKGHSHVYWYRQLPEEGLKFMVYLQKENIIDESGMPKERFSAEFPKEGPSILRIQQVVRGDSAAYFCASSPPQQANTGELFFGEGSRLTVL.

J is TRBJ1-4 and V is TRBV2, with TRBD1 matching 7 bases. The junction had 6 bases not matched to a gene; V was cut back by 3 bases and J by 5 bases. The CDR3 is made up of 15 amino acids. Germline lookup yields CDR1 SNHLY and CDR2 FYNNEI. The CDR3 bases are TGTGCCAGCAGTGAGGGGACAGCTCAAAATGAAAAACTGTTTTTT. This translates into CASSEGTAQNEKLFF.

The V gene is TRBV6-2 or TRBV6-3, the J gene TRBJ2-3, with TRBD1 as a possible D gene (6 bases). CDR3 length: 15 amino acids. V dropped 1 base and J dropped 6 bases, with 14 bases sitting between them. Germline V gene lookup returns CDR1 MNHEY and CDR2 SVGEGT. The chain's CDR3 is CASSYWDTSRDTQYF. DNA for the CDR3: TGTGCCAGCAGTTACTGGGACACAAGCAGGGATACGCAGTATTTT.

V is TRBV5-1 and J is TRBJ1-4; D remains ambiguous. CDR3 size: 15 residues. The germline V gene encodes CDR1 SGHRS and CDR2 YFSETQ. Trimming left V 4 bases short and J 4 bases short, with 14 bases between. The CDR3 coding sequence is TGCGCCAGCAGCGAAGGCGGGCGGGTTAATGAAAAACTGTTTTTT. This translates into CASSEGGRVNEKLFF.

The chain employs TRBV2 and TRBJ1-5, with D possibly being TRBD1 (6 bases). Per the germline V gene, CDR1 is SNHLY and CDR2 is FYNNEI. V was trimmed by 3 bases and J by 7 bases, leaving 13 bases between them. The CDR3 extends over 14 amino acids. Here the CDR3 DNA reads TGTGCCAGCAGTGACTGGGGGGCTCGACAGCCCCAGCATTTT. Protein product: CASSDWGARQPQHF. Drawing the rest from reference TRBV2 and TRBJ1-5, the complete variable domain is EPEVTQTPSHQVTQMGQEVILRCVPISNHLYFYWYRQILGQKVEFLVSFYNNEISEKSEIFDDQFSVERPDGSNFTLKIRSTKLEDSAMYFCASSDWGARQPQHFGDGTRLSIL.

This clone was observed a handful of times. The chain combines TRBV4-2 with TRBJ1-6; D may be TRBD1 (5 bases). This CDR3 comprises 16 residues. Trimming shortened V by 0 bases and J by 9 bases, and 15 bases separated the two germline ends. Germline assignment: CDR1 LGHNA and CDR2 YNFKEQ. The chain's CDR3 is CASSQDGGTPSSPLHF. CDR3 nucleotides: TGTGCCAGCAGCCAAGACGGCGGGACGCCCTCTTCACCCCTCCACTTT.

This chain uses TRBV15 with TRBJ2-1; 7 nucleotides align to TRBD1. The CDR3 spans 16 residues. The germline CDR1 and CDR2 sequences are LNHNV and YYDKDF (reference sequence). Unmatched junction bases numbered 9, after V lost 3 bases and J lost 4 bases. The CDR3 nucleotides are TGTGCCACCAGCAGCGGGACAGTAGGGTTTTACAATGAGCAGTTCTTC. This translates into CATSSGTVGFYNEQFF. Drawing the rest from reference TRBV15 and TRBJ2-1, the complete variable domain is DAMVIQNPRYQVTQFGKPVTLSCSQTLNHNVMYWYQQKSSQAPKLLFHYYDKDFNNEADTPDNFQSRRPNTSFCFLDIRSPGLGDTAMYLCATSSGTVGFYNEQFFGPGTRLTVL.

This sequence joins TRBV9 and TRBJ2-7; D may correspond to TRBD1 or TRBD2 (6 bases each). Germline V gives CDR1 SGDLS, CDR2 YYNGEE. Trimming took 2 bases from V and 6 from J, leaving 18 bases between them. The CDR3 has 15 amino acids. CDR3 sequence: CASSVEEGGPLEQYF. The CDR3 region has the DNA TGTGCCAGCAGCGTGGAAGAGGGGGGCCCCCTCGAGCAGTACTTC.

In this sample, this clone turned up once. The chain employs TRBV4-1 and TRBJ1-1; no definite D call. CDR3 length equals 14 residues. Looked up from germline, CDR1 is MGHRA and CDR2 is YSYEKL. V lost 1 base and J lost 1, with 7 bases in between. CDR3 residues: CASSQGVRNTEAFF. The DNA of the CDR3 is TGCGCCAGCAGCCAAGGGGTTAGGAACACTGAAGCTTTCTTT.

The CDR3 sequence: CATSDLAGGEFF. DNA of the CDR3: TGTGCCACCAGTGATTTGGCGGGAGGGGAGTTCTTC. The gene calls are TRBV24-1 and TRBJ2-1; TRBD2 agrees at 9 bases. Germline CDR1 is KGHDR and CDR2 is SFDVKD. This CDR3 has 12 residues. V lost 0 bases and J lost 14; bases outside the gene matches: 1.

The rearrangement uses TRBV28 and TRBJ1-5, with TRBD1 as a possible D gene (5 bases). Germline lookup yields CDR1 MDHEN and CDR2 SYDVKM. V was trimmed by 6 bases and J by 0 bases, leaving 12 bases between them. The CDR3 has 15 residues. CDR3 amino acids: CASSAGGASNQPQHF. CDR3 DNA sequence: TGTGCCAGCAGCGCCGGCGGGGCTAGCAATCAGCCCCAGCATTTT.

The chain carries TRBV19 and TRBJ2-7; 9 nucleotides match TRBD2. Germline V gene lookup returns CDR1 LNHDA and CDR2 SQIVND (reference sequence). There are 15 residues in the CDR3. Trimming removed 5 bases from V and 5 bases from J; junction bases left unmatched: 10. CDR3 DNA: TGTGCCAGTAGTGGAATTAGCGGGAGTAGTCACGAGCAGTACTTC. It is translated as CASSGISGSSHEQYF.

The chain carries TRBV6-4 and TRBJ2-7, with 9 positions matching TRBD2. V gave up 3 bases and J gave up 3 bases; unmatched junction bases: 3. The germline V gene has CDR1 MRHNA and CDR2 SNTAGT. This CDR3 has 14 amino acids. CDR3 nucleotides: TGTGCCAGCAGTGATGGAGCGGGAGGCTACGAGCAGTACTTC. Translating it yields CASSDGAGGYEQYF.

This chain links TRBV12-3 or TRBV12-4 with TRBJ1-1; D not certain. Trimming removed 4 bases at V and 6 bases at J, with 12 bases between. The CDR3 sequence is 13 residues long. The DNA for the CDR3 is TGTGCCAGCAGTTGGTCGGGCCACTCTGAAGCTTTCTTT. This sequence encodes CASSWSGHSEAFF.